The table lists the clone carrying this T cell receptor (beta chain) with a few counts. Its specificity is not known. CDR1 and CDR2 (germline): SEHNR, FQNEAQ (reference sequence). CDR3 length: 16 amino acids. V was pared by 6 bases and J by 2 bases, with 5 bases of the junction left unmatched. The PCR was carried out with 60 Vbeta primers and 13 Jbeta primers. Method: immunoSEQ multiplex PCR; TCRdb's copy keeps in-frame clones and lacks some. The top ten clones hold around 1.5% of a sample with 150,000 to 200,000 clones, around 79% of them seen once. The data belong to a study of cytomegalovirus exposure and HLA in healthy donors. On the study more broadly: Tens of millions of unique TCRs, all from HLA-typed donors, were included in an early release of the data.

Study-wide results and limits: Among TCR beta chains, those listed as cytomegalovirus-associated numbered around 160. TCR beta V- and J-gene trimming, according to a later analysis, was linked to a missense DCLRE1C variant.

The specimen sequenced was PBMCs. The TCR sequence derives from a woman aged 50 to 60 in good health and CMV-seronegative. The chain uses TRBV7-9 and TRBJ2-1, with 12 bases identical to TRBD2. Here the CDR3 DNA reads TGTGCCAGCAGATCCCGGACTAGCGGGACCTACAATGAGCAGTTCTTC. This sequence encodes CASRSRTSGTYNEQFF.